One sample yielded the 30 T cell receptor beta chains listed below, sequenced in a study of blood T cells in healthy people across ages. Together with a sample-barcoded 5' primer, a J-beta primer mix was included in a second PCR lasting about 6 to 12 cycles. TCRdb analysed the 5' RACE reads with MiXCR anew, one entry per CDR3 protein. The repertoire consists of around 1.7 million distinct CDR3 sequences, with 28% occurring once and the leading ten covering about 8%. Sequencing used blood. Receptor source: a young woman in good health.

In this sample, this clonotype turned up many times. This chain links TRBV12-3 or TRBV12-4 with TRBJ2-1; D gene ambiguous. The CDR3 length is 13 residues. V was cut by 6 bases and J by 4 bases, with 10 bases left in between. The CDR3: CASRVDTYNEQFF. The DNA of the CDR3 is TGTGCCAGCAGGGTCGACACTTACAATGAGCAGTTCTTC.

Remarks on this clonotype: The junction and the germline gene differ at one end; a read error may be behind it. The V gene is TRBV5-1, the J gene TRBJ1-3; D unclear. Germline-derived CDR1 and CDR2 are SGHRS and YFSETQ. The CDR3 has 16 residues. The CDR3 DNA reads as TGCGCCAGCAGCCCAAGGACCGCAGGTTCAGGAAACACCACATATTTT. Translating it yields CASSPRTAGSGNTTYF. Full variable domain (rest looked up from reference TRBV5-1 and TRBJ1-3): KAGVTQTPRYLIKTRGQQVTLSCSPISGHRSVSWYQQTPGQGLQFLFEYFSETQRNKGNFPGRFSGRQFSNSRSEMNVSTLELGDSALYLCASSPRTAGSGNTTYFGEGSWLTVV.

This clonotype came up many times. The V call is TRBV5-1, the J call TRBJ2-7; 8 nucleotides agree with TRBD1. J gave up 0 bases and V 4 bases, and 6 bases lay outside the gene matches. CDR1 is SGHRS and CDR2 is YFSETQ in the germline V gene. This CDR3 region has 15 residues. The DNA for the CDR3 is TGCGCCAGCAGCCCGGACAGGGCCATCTCCTACGAGCAGTACTTC. This codes for CASSPDRAISYEQYF.

Worth noting for this clonotype: This may be a read error, as it is one base from a much larger clone. The chain has TRBV5-1 and TRBJ2-7; tentative D call: TRBD2 (6 bases). CDR1 is SGHRS and CDR2 is YFSETQ in the germline V gene. The CDR3 is made up of 14 amino acids. The ends were cut back, 2 bases at V and 2 bases at J, with 11 bases in the middle. In DNA, the CDR3 is TGCGCCAGCAGCTTCAACGGGGGTACCTACGAGCAGTACTTC. This sequence encodes CASSFNGGTYEQYF.

This clonotype has a count of ten or more. The chain has TRBV5-5 and TRBJ2-7; D is ambiguous. With 0 bases removed from V and 2 bases from J, the gap between germline ends came to 12 bases. Germline-derived CDR1 and CDR2 are SGHKS and YYEKEE (reference sequence). This CDR3 is built from 15 residues. CDR3 region: CASSLEVRGPYEQYF. The CDR3, as DNA: TGTGCCAGCAGCTTGGAGGTACGAGGACCCTACGAGCAGTACTTC. Together with reference TRBV5-5 and TRBJ2-7, the CDR3 gives the full variable domain: DAGVTQSPTHLIKTRGQQVTLRCSPISGHKSVSWYQQVLGQGPQFIFQYYEKEERGRGNFPDRFSARQFPNYSSELNVNALLLGDSALYLCASSLEVRGPYEQYFGPGTRLTVT.

The CDR3: CASSEVFMNPTSGENEQFF. The CDR3 DNA reads as TGTGCCAGCAGTGAGGTTTTCATGAATCCGACTAGCGGGGAGAATGAGCAGTTCTTC. The rearrangement links TRBV2 to TRBJ2-1, with TRBD2 matching over 11 bases. The trim removed 3 bases at V and 7 bases at J, leaving 17 bases unmatched. The CDR3 loop spans 19 amino acids. Germline V CDR1 and CDR2: SNHLY, FYNNEI.

This clonotype appeared a few times. The chain has TRBV12-3 or TRBV12-4 and TRBJ2-7; D unclear. V was clipped by 7 bases and J by 3 bases, with 10 bases between them. The CDR3 contains 12 residues. CDR3 DNA sequence: TGTGCCAGCACGGAACTGGGCTACGAGCAGTACTTC. This gives the protein CASTELGYEQYF.

The chain couples TRBV5-8 to TRBJ2-5; TRBD1 might be the D (5 bases). The ends were cut back, 1 base at V and 3 bases at J, with 13 bases in the middle. The CDR3 loop spans 15 amino acids. The germline V gene has CDR1 SGHTS and CDR2 YDEGEE. The CDR3 spells CASSLKGSGKETQYF. Here the CDR3 DNA reads TGTGCCAGCAGCTTGAAGGGGTCAGGGAAAGAGACCCAGTACTTC.

This clonotype has more than one count but fewer than ten. This chain joins TRBV5-1 and TRBJ2-2, with 8 bases aligning to TRBD1. Germline V gives CDR1 SGHRS, CDR2 YFSETQ. The CDR3 extends over 15 amino acids. J was trimmed by 6 bases and V by 5 bases; bases with no gene match: 9. This CDR3 is CASRTGTGGAGELFF. The CDR3 DNA reads as TGCGCCAGCAGGACCGGGACAGGAGGGGCCGGGGAGCTGTTTTTT.

As regards this clonotype: A read error may produce the germline difference seen at one junction end. V usage is TRBV7-2 and J usage is TRBJ2-1; 15 bases are a match to TRBD2. There are 17 residues in the CDR3. CDR1 and CDR2 (germline): SGHTA, FQGNSA. CDR3 in amino acids: CVSSLGLAGGVYNEQFF. In DNA form, the CDR3 reads TGTGTCAGCAGCCTTGGACTAGCGGGAGGGGTATACAATGAGCAGTTCTTC.

This clonotype occurred many times. The chain has TRBV29-1 and TRBJ2-3, with no clear D. Trimming took 0 bases from V and 5 from J, leaving 3 bases between them. Germline V gene lookup returns CDR1 SQVTM and CDR2 ANQGSEA. The CDR3 sequence is 11 residues long. The CDR3 nucleotides are TGCAGCGTTGAAGAAATAGATACGCAGTATTTT. It is translated as CSVEEIDTQYF.

The chain links TRBV12-3 or TRBV12-4 to TRBJ2-3; TRBD2 agrees at 11 bases. The J segment lost 7 bases and the V segment lost 0 bases, leaving 9 bases of the junction unmatched. CDR3 size: 17 residues. This CDR3 is CASSLAGTSGRMNTQYF. In nucleotides, the CDR3 is TGTGCCAGCAGTTTAGCCGGAACTAGCGGGAGAATGAATACGCAGTATTTT.

This clonotype has just a few counts. The rearrangement joins TRBV11-2 to TRBJ1-2; tentatively, D is TRBD1 (6 bases). V dropped 11 bases and J dropped 2 bases, with 12 bases sitting between them. CDR3 length equals 12 residues. Germline V gives CDR1 SGHAT, CDR2 FQNNGV. For the CDR3, the DNA is TGTGCCGGAAAGGACAGAAACTATGGCTACACCTTC. It specifies CAGKDRNYGYTF.

This clonotype has only a few counts. This rearrangement joins TRBV7-9 to TRBJ2-3, with 9 bases matching TRBD1. This CDR3 comprises 17 residues. The germline V gene encodes CDR1 SEHNR and CDR2 FQNEAQ (reference sequence). Trimming removed 5 bases from V and 4 bases from J; junction bases left unmatched: 13. The DNA of the CDR3 is TGTGCCAGCAGCCCGAAGACCTACAGGGGGCAAGCAGATACGCAGTATTTT. As protein: CASSPKTYRGQADTQYF.

The gene calls are TRBV1 and TRBJ1-4. TRBV1 is shown as a pseudogene. The CDR3 consists of 14 residues. CDR3 protein: CTRSWTFENEKLFF. The CDR3 bases are TGCACCCGTTCCTGGACGTTCGAAAATGAAAAACTGTTTTTT.

The chain uses TRBV4-3 and TRBJ2-7; no definite D call. Per the germline V gene, CDR1 is LGHNA and CDR2 is YSLEER. V was trimmed by 1 base and J by 6 bases, leaving 13 bases between them. The CDR3 totals 14 residues. CDR3 sequence (DNA): TGCGCCAGCAGCCAAGTACTCGGCCCGAGCGAGCAGTACTTC. Translating it yields CASSQVLGPSEQYF.

This clonotype was recorded many times. V gene TRBV20-1 combines with J gene TRBJ2-7; D gene unclear. Germline values: CDR1 DFQATT, CDR2 SNEGSKA (reference sequence). The CDR3 runs 11 residues. V was shortened by 3 bases and J by 5 bases, with 8 bases between the two germline ends. CDR3 DNA sequence: TGCAGTGCTAGCCAACGGGACGAGCAGTACTTC. It encodes CSASQRDEQYF.

This clonotype was seen a handful of times. The chain's CDR3 is CASGLDGTPGSDTQYF. The CDR3 region has the DNA TGTGCTAGTGGTTTGGACGGGACCCCAGGTTCAGATACGCAGTATTTT. The chain recombines TRBV12-5 with TRBJ2-3; D may correspond to TRBD1 or TRBD2 (5 bases each). The CDR3 has 16 residues. V shed 1 base and J shed 4 bases, with 15 bases lying between them. Germline V gene sequence: CDR1 LGHNT, CDR2 FRNRAP.

This clonotype was counted many times. The chain couples TRBV29-1 to TRBJ2-3; unclear D gene. This CDR3 is built from 13 residues. V shed 6 bases and J shed 0 bases, with 10 bases lying between them. Germline-derived CDR1 and CDR2 are SQVTM and ANQGSEA. The CDR3 loop is CSVTPGSTDTQYF. Written as DNA, the CDR3 is TGCAGCGTCACCCCTGGGAGCACAGATACGCAGTATTTT.

This clonotype was detected only a few times. The rearrangement joins TRBV7-2 to TRBJ2-3, with TRBD2 as a possible D gene (6 bases). The CDR3 has 16 residues. The V gene lost 2 bases and the J gene lost 0 bases, with 12 bases spanning the gap. Germline CDR1 is SGHTA and CDR2 is FQGNSA. CDR3 sequence: CASSLYTSRSTDTQYF. The CDR3 coding sequence is TGTGCCAGCAGCTTATATACTAGCCGTAGCACAGATACGCAGTATTTT.

This chain uses TRBV6-1 with TRBJ2-1; D may be TRBD1 (5 bases). The CDR3 length is 17 residues. V was trimmed by 6 bases and J by 4 bases, leaving 22 bases between them. Looked up from germline, CDR1 is MNHNS and CDR2 is SASEGT. CDR3 sequence (DNA): TGTGCCAGCAGCCCCCCCGACAGCTCCGCGGCATACAATGAGCAGTTCTTC. Translating gives CASSPPDSSAAYNEQFF.

The chain joins TRBV20-1 to TRBJ2-5, with D unclear. Germline CDR1 DFQATT, CDR2 SNEGSKA (reference sequence). This CDR3 spans 13 amino acids. For the CDR3, the DNA is TGCAGCCCGATGAACCGCGCGAAAGAGACCCAGTACTTC. Translated, it gives CSPMNRAKETQYF.

This clonotype was seen at least ten times. This rearrangement joins TRBV12-3 or TRBV12-4 to TRBJ1-2; 8 bases are shared with TRBD1. V gave up 6 bases and J gave up 8 bases; unmatched junction bases: 8. CDR3 length: 13 amino acids. CDR3 loop: CASREGQDGGYTF. The CDR3 DNA sequence: TGTGCCAGCAGGGAGGGACAGGATGGCGGCTACACCTTC.

J is TRBJ2-5 and V is TRBV9; 10 bases line up with TRBD2. The CDR3 contains 16 residues. V lost 0 bases and J lost 5; bases outside the gene matches: 7. Germline lookup yields CDR1 SGDLS and CDR2 YYNGEE. The CDR3 region is CASSVVPSGGGETQYF. In DNA, the CDR3 is TGTGCCAGCAGCGTAGTACCTAGCGGGGGTGGGGAGACCCAGTACTTC.

The chain uses TRBV5-6 and TRBJ1-1; no clear D. CDR3 size: 15 residues. Germline-derived CDR1 and CDR2 are SGHDT and YYEEEE. Trimming removed 2 bases at V and 0 bases at J, with 11 bases between. The CDR3 loop reads CASSFGSTLNTEAFF. The CDR3 DNA is TGTGCCAGCAGCTTCGGTAGCACCCTGAACACTGAAGCTTTCTTT.

This chain joins TRBV7-6 and TRBJ2-7; D not certain. This CDR3 has 14 amino acids. CDR1 is SGHVS, CDR2 FNYEAQ, per germline. Trimming took off 0 bases at V and 2 bases at J, with 8 bases between the two ends. The chain's CDR3 is CASSLAYQPYEQYF. The CDR3 nucleotides are TGTGCCAGCAGCTTAGCGTACCAACCCTACGAGCAGTACTTC.

There are a few counts of this clonotype. J is TRBJ1-5 and V is TRBV6-4; perhaps TRBD1 as D (6 bases). Per the germline V gene, CDR1 is MRHNA and CDR2 is SNTAGT. With 7 bases removed from V and 9 bases from J, the gap between germline ends came to 25 bases. The CDR3 loop spans 16 amino acids. The CDR3 region is CASNIAGTWGPGPQHF. CDR3 DNA sequence: TGTGCCAGCAATATTGCCGGGACATGGGGACCCGGGCCCCAGCATTTT.

The chain uses TRBV5-5 and TRBJ1-1; D unresolved. V shed 2 bases and J shed 6 bases, with 17 bases lying between them. The germline CDR1 and CDR2 sequences are SGHKS and YYEKEE (reference sequence). The CDR3 has 15 amino acids. The CDR3: CASSFRAPDPPEAFF. The CDR3 DNA reads as TGTGCCAGCAGCTTCCGGGCCCCGGATCCGCCTGAAGCTTTCTTT.

The rearrangement joins TRBV6-6 to TRBJ1-1; D may be TRBD1 (5 bases). CDR3 size: 16 residues. Germline CDR1 is MNHNY and CDR2 is SVGAGI (reference sequence). Trimming removed 1 base at V and 4 bases at J, with 16 bases between. The CDR3, as DNA: TGTGCCAGCAGTTACTACCTTGTAAGGGGTCCCACTGAAGCTTTCTTT. Amino acid sequence: CASSYYLVRGPTEAFF.

The genes are TRBV4-3 and TRBJ2-1; 10 positions match TRBD2. This CDR3 region has 16 residues. Trimming cost V 0 bases and J 11 bases; bases outside gene matches: 10. Germline V gene data show CDR1 as LGHNA and CDR2 as YSLEER. The CDR3 sequence is CASSQEPDLAGDKQFF. The DNA for the CDR3 is TGCGCCAGCAGCCAAGAACCCGACCTAGCGGGAGATAAGCAGTTCTTC.